The entry below gives a single T cell receptor beta chain sequence along with its context. Its antigen is not known. This specimen comes from a study of cytomegalovirus exposure and HLA in healthy donors. Turning to the study itself: The 120 validation repertoires matched the roughly 650 first-cohort repertoires in platform, a later analysis reported.

General study points: The TCR clusters that emerged in the first cohort tended, a later analysis found, to co-occur in the 110 or so validation repertoires.

Clones were sequenced by immunoSEQ multiplex PCR, and TCRdb holds only the in-frame ones, with some missing. Here the sample spans some 310,000 clones, roughly 88% being singletons. Germline V gene data show CDR1 as LGHNT and CDR2 as FRNRAP. V was shortened by 5 bases and J by 4 bases, with 13 bases between the two germline ends. The CDR3 loop spans 14 amino acids. This chain uses TRBV12-5 with TRBJ2-3, with D tentatively TRBD2 (7 bases). The sequencing sample was made of PBMCs. The sequence was collected from a man younger than 45 in good health and CMV-seronegative. Here the CDR3 reads CASGVGGAPDTQYF. Written as DNA, the CDR3 is TGTGCTAGTGGTGTTGGGGGGGCCCCAGATACGCAGTATTTT.